These 18 T cell receptor beta chains were all obtained from the same sample, sequenced in a study of a mutant IDH1 vaccine in newly diagnosed glioma. Repertoires were generated with immunoSEQ multiplex PCR, while TCRdb's copy carries only in-frame clones and drops some. Among about 50,000 clones, about 92% were seen once, and the ten largest hold about 2.4%. These receptors' targets are unknown. Time point specified: week 35, safety follow-up. Topical imiquimod was applied with each vaccine dose, which held 300 ug of mutant IDH1 20-mer peptide. This material consisted of PBMCs, taken from a glioma patient whose treatment included an IDH1 peptide vaccine. The receptors come from a man aged 50-60 years with glioma.

The genes are TRBV12-1 and TRBJ1-5. TRBV12-1 is classified as a pseudogene. The CDR3 is 14 amino acids. CDR3 bases: TGTGCCAGCAGTTATTGCGAGTCCCATCAGCCCCAGCATTTT. Amino acids: CASSYCESHQPQHF.

This clone occurred once. The rearrangement uses TRBV9 and TRBJ1-6, with D perhaps TRBD1 (5 bases). The CDR3 covers 12 residues. V lost 4 bases and J 8 bases, leaving 7 bases between the germline ends. Germline V gene data show CDR1 as SGDLS and CDR2 as YYNGEE. The CDR3 DNA reads TGTGCCAGCAGCCCCAGGGATTCACCCCTCCACTTT. Encoded protein: CASSPRDSPLHF.

This chain links TRBV6-4 with TRBJ1-5; D perhaps matches TRBD1 (5 bases). Deletions cut 2 bases from V and 7 bases from J, with 9 bases between. CDR1 and CDR2 (germline): MRHNA, SNTAGT. This CDR3 spans 13 amino acids. CDR3 amino acids: CASSDRGGQPQHF. Written as DNA, the CDR3 is TGTGCCAGCAGTGACAGGGGAGGCCAGCCCCAGCATTTT.

The chain employs TRBV2 and TRBJ1-2; D gene unclear. From germline, CDR1 is SNHLY and CDR2 FYNNEI. The CDR3 spans 14 residues. The ends were cut back, 1 base at V and 4 bases at J, with 10 bases in the middle. CDR3 nucleotide sequence: TGTGCCAGCAGTGAAGTTCTGGCCTTCTATGGCTACACCTTC. Protein: CASSEVLAFYGYTF.

The J gene is TRBJ2-1, the V gene TRBV2, with TRBD2 matching over 9 bases. Trimming cost V 2 bases and J 12 bases; bases outside gene matches: 11. Per germline, CDR1 SNHLY and CDR2 FYNNEI. The CDR3 has 15 residues. CDR3 protein: CASSENLAGISLQFF. As DNA, the CDR3 is TGTGCCAGCAGTGAAAATCTAGCGGGGATTTCGTTGCAGTTCTTC.

V usage is TRBV5-1 and J usage is TRBJ2-7; no clear D gene. The germline V gene has CDR1 SGHRS and CDR2 YFSETQ. Trimming took 0 bases from V and 2 from J, leaving 12 bases between them. This CDR3 contains 15 residues. Written as DNA, the CDR3 is TGCGCCAGCAGCTTGGTCACACCTAACCCCTACGAGCAGTACTTC. Its protein product is CASSLVTPNPYEQYF.

V gene TRBV18 combines with J gene TRBJ1-2, with D tentatively TRBD1 (5 bases). The ends were cut back, 5 bases at V and 5 bases at J, with 9 bases in the middle. The germline gives CDR1 KGHSH, CDR2 LQKENI. The CDR3 has 12 residues. This CDR3 reads CASSGAAYGYTF. The CDR3 region has the DNA TGTGCCAGCTCAGGGGCAGCGTATGGCTACACCTTC. Supplemented by reference TRBV18 and TRBJ1-2, the full variable domain reads NAGVMQNPRHLVRRRGQEARLRCSPMKGHSHVYWYRQLPEEGLKFMVYLQKENIIDESGMPKERFSAEFPKEGPSILRIQQVVRGDSAAYFCASSGAAYGYTFGSGTRLTVV.

This chain connects TRBV7-3 to TRBJ1-6, with D tentatively TRBD1 (6 bases). The CDR3 consists of 15 residues. The V gene lost 5 bases and the J gene lost 7 bases, with 15 bases spanning the gap. Looked up from germline, CDR1 is SGHTA and CDR2 is FQGTGA. CDR3 in DNA: TGTGCCAGCAGCCGGTCGGGGGCCAGAAATTCACCCCTCCACTTT. Residues: CASSRSGARNSPLHF.

The rearrangement links TRBV7-6 to TRBJ2-1; D is possibly TRBD2 (6 bases). The CDR3 is made up of 15 amino acids. The ends were cut back, 3 bases at V and 0 bases at J, with 9 bases in the middle. CDR1 is SGHVS and CDR2 is FNYEAQ in the germline V gene. CDR3 region: CASSFETSSYNEQFF. In nucleotides, the CDR3 is TGTGCCAGCAGCTTCGAGACTAGCTCCTACAATGAGCAGTTCTTC.

V and J are TRBV5-5 and TRBJ2-2, with 8 bases lining up with TRBD1. The CDR3 is 15 amino acids. Germline V CDR1 and CDR2: SGHKS, YYEKEE (reference sequence). Trimming at V came to 0 bases and at J to 5 bases, leaving 3 bases not matched to a gene. The CDR3 DNA follows: TGTGCCAGCAGCTTGGGACAGGGGATTACCGGGGAGCTGTTTTTT. Translating gives CASSLGQGITGELFF.

The chain uses TRBV9 and TRBJ2-3, with D uncertain. The CDR3 is 14 amino acids. Per the germline V gene, CDR1 is SGDLS and CDR2 is YYNGEE. V was pared by 4 bases and J by 0 bases, with 9 bases between. CDR3 region: CASSLLPSTDTQYF. CDR3 nucleotides: TGTGCCAGCAGCTTACTACCTAGCACAGATACGCAGTATTTT. Filled out from reference TRBV9 and TRBJ2-3, the complete variable domain reads DSGVTQTPKHLITATGQRVTLRCSPRSGDLSVYWYQQSLDQGLQFLIQYYNGEERAKGNILERFSAQQFPDLHSELNLSSLELGDSALYFCASSLLPSTDTQYFGPGTRLTVL.

The V gene is TRBV7-2, the J gene TRBJ1-1, with D perhaps TRBD1 (5 bases). Germline V lookup: CDR1 SGHTA, CDR2 FQGNSA. V was cut by 1 base and J by 0 bases, with 9 bases left in between. The CDR3 runs 15 residues. The CDR3 here is CASSLVWTMNTEAFF. The CDR3 nucleotides are TGTGCCAGCAGCTTAGTTTGGACAATGAACACTGAAGCTTTCTTT.

V and J are TRBV6-5 and TRBJ2-3, with D possibly being TRBD1 (6 bases). The length of the CDR3 is 16 residues. CDR1 MNHEY and CDR2 SVGAGI come from the germline V gene. Trimming left V 0 bases short and J 6 bases short, with 16 bases between. The CDR3 nucleotides are TGTGCCAGCAGTTACTCGTGCAGGGGCATAGCGGATACGCAGTATTTT. Translation: CASSYSCRGIADTQYF.

This clone was found once. J is TRBJ2-1 and V is TRBV6-6, with 8 bases lining up with TRBD1. Germline CDR1 MNHNY, CDR2 SVGAGI (reference sequence). V trimming: 5 bases; J trimming: 12 bases; junction bases outside the gene matches: 6. CDR3 length: 12 residues. The CDR3 loop is CASSDRGRGQFF. The CDR3 nucleotides are TGTGCCAGCAGTGACAGGGGTCGAGGGCAGTTCTTC.

The chain links TRBV19 to TRBJ2-6, with D possibly TRBD2 on 5 matching bases. The ends were cut back, 3 bases at V and 0 bases at J, with 6 bases in the middle. Germline loops: CDR1 LNHDA, CDR2 SQIVND (reference sequence). CDR3 length: 15 residues. The CDR3 region is CASSIEGSGANVLTF. DNA for the CDR3: TGTGCCAGTAGTATTGAGGGCTCTGGGGCCAACGTCCTGACTTTC.

The gene calls are TRBV5-8 and TRBJ1-2; no firm D call. CDR1 is SGHTS and CDR2 is YDEGEE in the germline V gene. Between the trimmed V and J ends, which lost 4 bases and 7 bases, there was a span of 20 bases. The CDR3 runs to 15 residues. CDR3 sequence reads: CASSLKRTVGIGYTF. For the CDR3, the DNA is TGTGCCAGCAGCCTGAAAAGAACAGTTGGTATTGGCTACACCTTC.

This chain uses TRBV6-1 with TRBJ1-2; a possible D gene is TRBD1 (6 bases). Germline V gene data show CDR1 as MNHNS and CDR2 as SASEGT. CDR3 length: 13 residues. The germline V and J ends were trimmed by 3 bases and 6 bases, with 11 bases remaining between them. This chain's CDR3 is CASSERTGNGYTF. The CDR3 DNA reads TGTGCCAGCAGTGAGCGTACAGGGAATGGCTACACCTTC.

V and J are TRBV5-4 and TRBJ2-7; no definite D call. V was clipped by 0 bases and J by 1 base, with 11 bases between them. The germline CDR1 and CDR2 sequences are SGHNT and YYREEE (reference sequence). The CDR3 is 15 amino acids. The CDR3 sequence is CASSLGWSSSYEQYF. The CDR3, as DNA: TGTGCCAGCAGCTTGGGGTGGAGTTCGTCCTACGAGCAGTACTTC.